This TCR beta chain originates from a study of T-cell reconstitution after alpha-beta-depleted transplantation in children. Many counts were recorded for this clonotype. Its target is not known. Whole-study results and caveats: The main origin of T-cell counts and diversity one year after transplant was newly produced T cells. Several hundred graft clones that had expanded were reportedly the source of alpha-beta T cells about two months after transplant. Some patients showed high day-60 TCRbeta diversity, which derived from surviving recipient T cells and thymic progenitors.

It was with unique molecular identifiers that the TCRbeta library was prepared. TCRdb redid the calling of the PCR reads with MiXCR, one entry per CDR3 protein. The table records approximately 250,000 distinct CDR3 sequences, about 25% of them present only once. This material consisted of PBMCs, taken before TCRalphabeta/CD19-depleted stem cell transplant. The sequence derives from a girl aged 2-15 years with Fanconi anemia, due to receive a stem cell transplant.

The CDR3 bases are TGCAGTGCTAGAGCGGGACATCTAGCCTACGAGCAGTACTTC. Residues: CSARAGHLAYEQYF. The chain has TRBV20-1 and TRBJ2-7; a weak D match, TRBD1 (6 bases). CDR1 is DFQATT and CDR2 is SNEGSKA in the germline V gene (reference sequence). Trimming took 1 base from V and 2 from J, leaving 12 bases between them. The CDR3 totals 14 residues.